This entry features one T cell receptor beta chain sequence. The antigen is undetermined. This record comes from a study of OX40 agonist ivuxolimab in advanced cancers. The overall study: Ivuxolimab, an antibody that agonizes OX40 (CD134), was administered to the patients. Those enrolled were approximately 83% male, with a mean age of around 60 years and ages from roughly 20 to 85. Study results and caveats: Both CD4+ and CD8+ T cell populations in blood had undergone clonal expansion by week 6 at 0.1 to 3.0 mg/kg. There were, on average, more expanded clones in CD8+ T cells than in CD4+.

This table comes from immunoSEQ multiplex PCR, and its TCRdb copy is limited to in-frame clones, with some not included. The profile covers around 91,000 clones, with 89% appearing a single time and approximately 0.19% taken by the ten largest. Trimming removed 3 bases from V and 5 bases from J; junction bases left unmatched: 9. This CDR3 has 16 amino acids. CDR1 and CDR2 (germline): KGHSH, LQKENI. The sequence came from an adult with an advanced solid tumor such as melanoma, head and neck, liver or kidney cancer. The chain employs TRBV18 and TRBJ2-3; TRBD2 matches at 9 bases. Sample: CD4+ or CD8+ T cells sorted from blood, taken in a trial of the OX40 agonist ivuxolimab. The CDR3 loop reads CASSPLGAGGLDTQYF. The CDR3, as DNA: TGTGCCAGCTCACCGCTGGGAGCGGGGGGTTTAGATACGCAGTATTTT.